The next 27 T cell receptor beta chains were all read from a single sample in a study of blood T cell repertoires in COVID-19. The method was immunoSEQ multiplex PCR; TCRdb's version includes in-frame clones alone and lacks a portion of them. The table includes 130,000 or so clones, about 85% detected once. What was sequenced was peripheral blood. The receptors were gathered from a human donor in a cohort sampled during active COVID-19.

This clone was seen a single time. This chain links TRBV15 with TRBJ2-1, with unresolved D. The V end was cut by 6 bases, the J end by 0 bases, with 15 bases between. CDR1 and CDR2 from the germline V gene are LNHNV and YYDKDF (reference sequence). The CDR3 loop spans 16 amino acids. For the CDR3, the DNA is TGTGCCACCAGACTAAGCAGCCTCAGCTCCTACAATGAGCAGTTCTTC. Translated, it gives CATRLSSLSSYNEQFF.

The chain is built from TRBV19 and TRBJ1-4; D is uncertain. V was pared by 3 bases and J by 4 bases, with 9 bases between. This CDR3 region has 14 residues. CDR1 and CDR2 (germline): LNHDA, SQIVND (reference sequence). The CDR3 DNA follows: TGTGCCAGTAGTATCAGTCATAATAATGAAAAACTGTTTTTT. Its translation is CASSISHNNEKLFF. The full variable domain, rest sourced from reference TRBV19 and TRBJ1-4, is DGGITQSPKYLFRKEGQNVTLSCEQNLNHDAMYWYRQDPGQGLRLIYYSQIVNDFQKGDIAEGYSVSREKKESFPLTVTSAQKNPTAFYLCASSISHNNEKLFFGSGTQLSVL.

The chain carries TRBV30 and TRBJ2-1; a weak D match, TRBD2 (5 bases). This CDR3 is 15 amino acids long. Germline assignment: CDR1 GTSNPN and CDR2 SVGIG (reference sequence). Trimming took off 0 bases at V and 9 bases at J, with 18 bases between the two ends. CDR3 coding DNA: TGTGCCTGGAGTGTTTCACTCCGAGGGAATTCTGAGCAGTTCTTC. Its protein is CAWSVSLRGNSEQFF.

The rearrangement links TRBV6-5 to TRBJ2-5; 8 bases agree with TRBD2. This CDR3 has 14 amino acids. Germline V lookup: CDR1 MNHEY, CDR2 SVGAGI. The V gene end was trimmed by 6 bases and the J gene end by 1 base; junction bases not matched to a gene: 4. The CDR3 region is CASSRGGPQETQYF. DNA for the CDR3: TGTGCCAGCAGCCGGGGGGGGCCCCAAGAGACCCAGTACTTC.

The chain employs TRBV10-1 and TRBJ1-4, with D perhaps TRBD1 (6 bases). Germline CDR1 and CDR2: WNHNN and SYGVQD (reference sequence). The V gene lost 10 bases and the J gene lost 0 bases, with 21 bases spanning the gap. The CDR3 is made up of 17 amino acids. The CDR3: CAKTSQGCRTTNEKLFF. The DNA of the CDR3 is TGCGCCAAAACCTCCCAGGGGTGCAGAACAACTAATGAAAAACTGTTTTTT.

The chain recombines TRBV5-1 with TRBJ1-1; D remains unclear. Germline V gene data show CDR1 as SGHRS and CDR2 as YFSETQ. This CDR3 comprises 13 residues. V lost 2 bases and J 6 bases, leaving 11 bases between the germline ends. CDR3 region: CASSFRGPPEAFF. The CDR3 DNA reads TGCGCCAGCAGCTTTCGTGGGCCCCCTGAAGCTTTCTTT.

This clone was counted only a few times. The chain carries TRBV19 and TRBJ2-5, with 15 bases identical to TRBD2. The V gene end was trimmed by 5 bases and the J gene end by 3 bases; junction bases not matched to a gene: 1. CDR1 is LNHDA, CDR2 SQIVND, per germline (reference sequence). This CDR3 contains 15 residues. This CDR3 is CASSRTSGREETQYF. The CDR3 DNA sequence: TGTGCCAGTAGTCGGACTAGCGGGAGGGAAGAGACCCAGTACTTC.

The genes are TRBV19 and TRBJ1-2; 11 nucleotides line up with TRBD1. CDR3 length: 13 residues. J was trimmed by 6 bases and V by 3 bases; bases with no gene match: 0. The germline V gene encodes CDR1 LNHDA and CDR2 SQIVND (reference sequence). The chain's CDR3 is CASSMGQGDGYTF. In nucleotides, the CDR3 is TGTGCCAGTAGTATGGGACAGGGGGATGGCTACACCTTC. Filled out from reference TRBV19 and TRBJ1-2, the complete variable domain reads DGGITQSPKYLFRKEGQNVTLSCEQNLNHDAMYWYRQDPGQGLRLIYYSQIVNDFQKGDIAEGYSVSREKKESFPLTVTSAQKNPTAFYLCASSMGQGDGYTFGSGTRLTVV.

This chain joins TRBV3-1 (or the pseudogene TRBV3-2) and TRBJ2-3; TRBD2 might be the D (5 bases). Germline CDR1 and CDR2: LGHDT and YNNKEL (reference sequence). The CDR3 is made up of 14 amino acids. The V and J ends lost 3 bases and 4 bases respectively, with 11 bases between them. CDR3 sequence (DNA): TGTGCCAGCAGCCACCGTGGGAGCCCAGATACGCAGTATTTT. This sequence encodes CASSHRGSPDTQYF.

V usage is TRBV5-4 and J usage is TRBJ2-3; the D gene is possibly TRBD1 (6 bases). The germline V gene has CDR1 SGHNT and CDR2 YYREEE (reference sequence). The ends were cut back, 4 bases at V and 1 base at J, with 10 bases in the middle. The CDR3 runs 14 residues. The CDR3 DNA reads TGTGCCAGCAGCCACCGACAGGGCACAGATACGCAGTATTTT. It translates to CASSHRQGTDTQYF.

The chain has TRBV6-5 and TRBJ1-2, with D perhaps TRBD1 (6 bases). V gave up 5 bases and J gave up 1 base, with 14 bases separating them. CDR3 length: 15 residues. Germline CDR1 reads MNHEY; CDR2 reads SVGAGI. The CDR3, as DNA: TGTGCCAGCAGTATCTCCAGGGGCTATAACTATGGCTACACCTTC. It translates to CASSISRGYNYGYTF.

This chain joins TRBV7-7 and TRBJ1-4; TRBD1 is a possible D gene (5 bases). Germline-derived CDR1 and CDR2 are SSHAT and FNYEAQ (reference sequence). This CDR3 is 15 amino acids long. V shed 4 bases and J shed 2 bases, with 11 bases lying between them. For the CDR3, the DNA is TGTGCCAGCAGCTCCCAGTGGGGCACTAATGAAAAACTGTTTTTT. Translation gives CASSSQWGTNEKLFF.

The rearrangement uses TRBV5-1 and TRBJ1-6; 9 bases fit TRBD1. J lost 7 bases, V lost 3 bases, and 5 bases had no gene match. The CDR3 runs to 15 residues. From germline, CDR1 is SGHRS and CDR2 YFSETQ. The CDR3 coding sequence is TGCGCCAGCAGCTCGGGGACAGGGTCCAATTCACCCCTCCACTTT. Amino acids: CASSSGTGSNSPLHF.

The chain recombines TRBV19 with TRBJ1-1; unclear D gene. CDR1 and CDR2 (germline): LNHDA, SQIVND (reference sequence). V lost 5 bases and J 8 bases, leaving 12 bases between the germline ends. The CDR3 has 12 amino acids. CDR3 sequence reads: CASSERRKEAFF. DNA of the CDR3: TGTGCCAGTAGTGAAAGGCGGAAAGAAGCTTTCTTT.

The chain recombines TRBV5-1 with TRBJ2-1; perhaps TRBD1 as D (5 bases). This CDR3 has 16 residues. Germline CDR1 is SGHRS and CDR2 is YFSETQ. V lost 0 bases and J lost 0, with 10 bases in between. The CDR3 is CASSLGTTSSYNEQFF. Written as DNA, the CDR3 is TGCGCCAGCAGCTTGGGGACAACCAGCTCCTACAATGAGCAGTTCTTC.

This clone was observed a single time. This chain uses TRBV6-2 or TRBV6-3 with TRBJ1-2; 7 bases line up with TRBD1. Germline lookup yields CDR1 MNHEY and CDR2 SVGEGT. J was trimmed by 8 bases and V by 5 bases; bases with no gene match: 8. This CDR3 is built from 13 residues. The CDR3 is CASSAPGQLGYTF. The CDR3 nucleotides read TGTGCCAGCAGTGCACCGGGACAGCTAGGCTACACCTTC.

The chain employs TRBV5-6 and TRBJ2-7, with 7 bases aligning to TRBD1. V was clipped by 4 bases and J by 3 bases; unmatched bases: 16. CDR1 and CDR2 (germline): SGHDT, YYEEEE. The CDR3 extends over 17 amino acids. The CDR3 DNA is TGTGCCAGCAGCCACTCTCGGAACTTCCGGGACAGCTACGAGCAGTACGTC. Encoded protein: CASSHSRNFRDSYEQYV.

The genes are TRBV3-1 (or the pseudogene TRBV3-2) and TRBJ1-1, with TRBD1 matching over 8 bases. Germline CDR1 LGHDT, CDR2 YNNKEL (reference sequence). The CDR3 consists of 19 residues. After removal of 2 bases from V and 5 bases from J, the junction contained 19 bases not matched to a gene. The CDR3 loop reads CASSQRQGARSGGYTEAFF. The DNA for the CDR3 is TGTGCCAGCAGCCAAAGGCAGGGGGCGAGGTCCGGAGGGTATACTGAAGCTTTCTTT.

The chain has TRBV5-6 and TRBJ1-6; D gene ambiguous. Trimming took off 2 bases at V and 8 bases at J, with 14 bases between the two ends. The CDR3 is 15 amino acids. Germline V gives CDR1 SGHDT, CDR2 YYEEEE. CDR3 amino acids: CASSLPGRTDSPLHF. CDR3 DNA: TGTGCCAGCAGCTTACCTGGGAGAACGGATTCACCCCTCCACTTT.

The chain uses TRBV3-1 (or the pseudogene TRBV3-2) and TRBJ2-3, with TRBD2 matching over 7 bases. The CDR3 has 13 amino acids. J gave up 8 bases and V 4 bases, and 6 bases lay outside the gene matches. CDR1 and CDR2 (germline): LGHDT, YNNKEL (reference sequence). CDR3 sequence (DNA): TGTGCCAGCAGCCGGGGGGGGGTTGCTACGCAGTATTTT. Translated, it gives CASSRGGVATQYF.

The J gene is TRBJ1-2, the V gene TRBV5-4; D not resolved. V lost 4 bases to trimming and J lost 6 bases, with 7 bases between them. This CDR3 comprises 11 residues. Germline V gene lookup returns CDR1 SGHNT and CDR2 YYREEE (reference sequence). The CDR3: CASSHTDGYTF. In DNA, the CDR3 is TGTGCCAGCAGCCACACCGATGGCTACACCTTC.

This chain links TRBV5-6 with TRBJ2-1, with 7 nucleotides matching TRBD1. The V segment lost 0 bases and the J segment 8 bases; nucleotides outside the gene matches: 11. In germline, CDR1 is SGHDT, CDR2 YYEEEE. The CDR3 contains 16 residues. The CDR3 region is CASSLVASQGSHEQFF. The CDR3 DNA is TGTGCCAGCAGCTTGGTCGCCTCACAGGGGAGCCATGAGCAGTTCTTC. Full variable domain (rest looked up from reference TRBV5-6 and TRBJ2-1): DAGVTQSPTHLIKTRGQQVTLRCSPKSGHDTVSWYQQALGQGPQFIFQYYEEEERQRGNFPDRFSGHQFPNYSSELNVNALLLGDSALYLCASSLVASQGSHEQFFGPGTRLTVL.

On this clone itself: This specimen includes other DNA sequences encoding the same CDR3. V and J are TRBV11-2 and TRBJ1-1; D uncertain. Germline V gives CDR1 SGHAT, CDR2 FQNNGV. The length of the CDR3 is 14 residues. V shed 1 base and J shed 1 base, with 7 bases lying between them. CDR3 nucleotide sequence: TGTGCCAGCAGCTTAGTTGCCGGGAACACTGAAGCTTTCTTT. As protein: CASSLVAGNTEAFF.

The chain uses TRBV5-1 and TRBJ2-2, with D perhaps matching TRBD2 (5 bases). Trimming shortened V by 1 base and J by 4 bases, and 11 bases separated the two germline ends. Germline V gives CDR1 SGHRS, CDR2 YFSETQ. This CDR3 has 15 residues. Written as DNA, the CDR3 is TGCGCCAGCAGCTTGCTAGCCCGCGGCACCGGGGAGCTGTTTTTT. The encoded protein is CASSLLARGTGELFF.

The chain recombines TRBV3-1 (or the pseudogene TRBV3-2) with TRBJ2-7, with 9 bases that match TRBD1. This CDR3 has 19 residues. CDR1 is LGHDT, CDR2 YNNKEL, per germline (reference sequence). Trimming cost V 0 bases and J 1 base; bases outside gene matches: 13. The CDR3 loop reads CASSQDVSGTGKGSYEQYF. CDR3 DNA: TGTGCCAGCAGCCAAGACGTCTCCGGGACAGGGAAGGGGTCCTACGAGCAGTACTTC.

This chain joins TRBV20-1 and TRBJ1-5; 7 bases align to TRBD1. The germline V gene has CDR1 DFQATT and CDR2 SNEGSKA (reference sequence). This CDR3 is built from 14 residues. The ends lost 3 bases at V and 5 bases at J; junction bases unmatched: 7. Written as DNA, the CDR3 is TGCAGTGCTAGTGCGTTGAGGGGGCATCAGCCCCAGCATTTT. This codes for CSASALRGHQPQHF.

This clone came up a few times. The chain uses TRBV6-2 or TRBV6-3 and TRBJ1-1; no reliable D call. The V end was cut by 4 bases, the J end by 1 base, with 7 bases between. CDR3 length equals 13 residues. The V gene's germline CDR1 is MNHEY and CDR2 SVGEGT. CDR3 DNA sequence: TGTGCCAGCAGTTTTGCAGGGAACACTGAAGCTTTCTTT. It specifies CASSFAGNTEAFF.